The present T cell receptor beta chain was sequenced within a study of molecular identifiers for immune sequencing clone quantification. Bulk TCR libraries were made with methods that had been previously described and with listed TCR primers. TCRdb re-derived calls from the PCR reads in MiXCR, one entry per CDR3 protein. The sample includes approximately 550,000 distinct CDR3 sequences, about a fifth of them seen just once. With 10%, 30% or 50% of RNA, about 20,000 to 1,100,000 naive CD8 T cells were sequenced. This TCR was recovered from a human donor in good health. Some libraries in this study had Jurkat cell RNA spiked in. Sequenced: naive CD8+ T cells from blood, with Jurkat cell RNA spiked in. As to subset: FACS-sorted CD8+CD4-CCR7+CD45RA+ naive T cells.

In DNA, the CDR3 is TGCAGCGTCGTATTCACTCTTGCGGCTAATGAAAAACTGTTTTTT. Its translation: CSVVFTLAANEKLFF. The chain links TRBV29-1 to TRBJ1-4; D remains ambiguous. CDR1 is SQVTM and CDR2 is ANQGSEA in the germline V gene. CDR3 size: 15 residues. V was pared by 6 bases and J by 3 bases, with 17 bases between. Variable domain in full (rest from reference TRBV29-1 and TRBJ1-4): SAVISQKPSRDICQRGTSLTIQCQVDSQVTMMFWYRQQPGQSLTLIATANQGSEATYESGFVIDKFPISRPNLTFSTLTVSNMSPEDSSIYLCSVVFTLAANEKLFFGSGTQLSVL.